These 27 T cell receptor beta chains were sequenced from one sample in a study of T-cell memory formation after mild COVID-19 (dated by TCRdb to about 2021). To prepare the library, 5' RACE was applied. TCRdb lists the instrument as Illumina NovaSeq 6000. TCRdb's own reprocessing of the public reads used fastp at Q25 and MiXCR and kept productive beta chains. CDR3 protein sequences are deduplicated, and each keeps its most common genes and DNA. For this sample the table gives approximately 240,000 distinct CDR3 sequences, of which around 15% were detected only once. Jointly, the top ten make up around 3.8% of the sample. Material: PBMCs or a T cell subset sorted from them (not recorded which). These receptors all come from a man younger than 35 who had mild COVID-19 (a few samples of this study predate the infection). The sample titles of this study are shuffled in the database, so cell type and time point are left out; the donor was told from shared clones.

The CDR3 is CASSPAAVGEQYV. CDR3 bases: TGTGCCAGCTCACCAGCTGCGGTCGGGGAGCAGTACGTC. The V call is TRBV18, the J call TRBJ2-7, with D uncertain. Germline V gene data show CDR1 as KGHSH and CDR2 as LQKENI. The CDR3 is made up of 13 amino acids. V was trimmed by 2 bases and J by 7 bases, leaving 12 bases between them.

A single count supports this clonotype. The V call is TRBV7-2, the J call TRBJ2-1; the D is unclear. Germline CDR1 SGHTA, CDR2 FQGNSA. V shed 3 bases and J shed 2 bases, with 11 bases lying between them. This CDR3 spans 15 amino acids. As DNA, the CDR3 is TGTGCCAGCAGCTTCTCTCTTGGGACCTACAATGAGCAGTTCTTC. This gives the protein CASSFSLGTYNEQFF.

The chain links TRBV7-2 to TRBJ2-2; 10 bases line up with TRBD2. Germline CDR1 SGHTA, CDR2 FQGNSA. The V segment lost 5 bases and the J segment 1 base; nucleotides outside the gene matches: 10. The CDR3 is made up of 18 amino acids. CDR3 sequence: CASSPRSLAGRNTGELFF. The DNA of the CDR3 is TGTGCCAGCAGCCCACGCTCACTAGCGGGGAGGAACACCGGGGAGCTGTTTTTT.

The table lists this clonotype with a count of one. This chain links TRBV12-3 or TRBV12-4 with TRBJ1-2; D ambiguous. The V and J ends lost 6 bases and 3 bases respectively, with 14 bases between them. This CDR3 comprises 14 residues. The CDR3 sequence: CASSPKAGDYGYTF. For the CDR3, the DNA is TGTGCCAGCAGCCCTAAGGCAGGAGACTATGGCTACACCTTC.

V is TRBV12-3 or TRBV12-4 and J is TRBJ2-1; D perhaps matches TRBD2 (6 bases). The V end was cut by 3 bases, the J end by 7 bases, with 13 bases between. The CDR3 totals 14 residues. The CDR3, as DNA: TGTGCCAGCAGTTTCCACGGGGGTGGGAATGAGCAGTTCTTC. Encoded protein: CASSFHGGGNEQFF.

The chain employs TRBV7-2 and TRBJ2-5, with D perhaps TRBD2 (5 bases). V was pared by 5 bases and J by 1 base, with 17 bases between. Germline V gene data show CDR1 as SGHTA and CDR2 as FQGNSA. The CDR3 is 16 residues long. Written as DNA, the CDR3 is TGTGCCAGCAGCCCGGCTCGGGAAGGGAGCCAAGAGACCCAGTACTTC. Its translation: CASSPAREGSQETQYF.

The rearrangement uses TRBV5-1 and TRBJ2-7; TRBD1 matches 7 bases. J gave up 2 bases and V 2 bases, and 10 bases lay outside the gene matches. The CDR3 is made up of 16 amino acids. The germline V gene has CDR1 SGHRS and CDR2 YFSETQ. CDR3 nucleotides: TGCGCCAGCAGCTTATTGCAGATAGGGGGCCCCTACGAGCAGTACTTC. It codes for CASSLLQIGGPYEQYF. The full variable domain, in which reference TRBV5-1 and TRBJ2-7 provide the parts outside the CDR3, is KAGVTQTPRYLIKTRGQQVTLSCSPISGHRSVSWYQQTPGQGLQFLFEYFSETQRNKGNFPGRFSGRQFSNSRSEMNVSTLELGDSALYLCASSLLQIGGPYEQYFGPGTRLTVT.

This clonotype was observed many times. This sequence joins TRBV7-2 and TRBJ1-2; no definite D call. The CDR3 loop spans 15 amino acids. CDR1 is SGHTA and CDR2 is FQGNSA in the germline V gene. Deletions cut 1 base from V and 4 bases from J, with 13 bases between. CDR3 amino acids: CASSLGPDSSYGYTF. CDR3 coding DNA: TGTGCCAGCAGCTTAGGGCCCGATTCAAGCTATGGCTACACCTTC.

This clonotype was seen a handful of times. The J gene is TRBJ2-5, the V gene TRBV7-2, with 8 bases aligning to TRBD2. The germline CDR1 and CDR2 sequences are SGHTA and FQGNSA. The CDR3 sequence is 15 residues long. Unmatched junction bases numbered 9, after V lost 3 bases and J lost 6 bases. The CDR3 bases are TGTGCCAGCAGCTTTTCGCGGGAGGCTCTGCAGACCCAGTACTTC. Its translation: CASSFSREALQTQYF.

This clonotype was detected only a few times. The gene calls are TRBV10-3 and TRBJ1-4; D remains ambiguous. Germline V gene lookup returns CDR1 ENHRY and CDR2 SYGVKD. The CDR3 loop spans 15 amino acids. V dropped 1 base and J dropped 0 bases, with 6 bases sitting between them. The CDR3 sequence: CAISELATTNEKLFF. The CDR3 DNA reads TGTGCCATCAGTGAGTTGGCGACAACTAATGAAAAACTGTTTTTT.

The rearrangement joins TRBV29-1 to TRBJ2-1; 7 nucleotides agree with TRBD2. Germline CDR1 is SQVTM and CDR2 is ANQGSEA. CDR3 length: 12 residues. For the CDR3, the DNA is TGCATGGGGGGGAGCACCTACAATGAGCAGTTCTTC. Its protein product is CMGGSTYNEQFF.

This clonotype was detected only a few times. The genes are TRBV29-1 and TRBJ1-1; D is unclear. From germline, CDR1 is SQVTM and CDR2 ANQGSEA. This CDR3 is 13 amino acids long. V was trimmed by 5 bases and J by 0 bases, leaving 10 bases between them. CDR3 region: CSVRLNLNTEAFF. The DNA for the CDR3 is TGCAGCGTTCGCTTGAACTTGAACACTGAAGCTTTCTTT.

CDR3 coding DNA: TGTGCCAGCCGTGGACAGGGCGTGGAGACCCAGTACTTC. Translation gives CASRGQGVETQYF. The chain has TRBV11-2 and TRBJ2-5; 8 nucleotides line up with TRBD1. The CDR3 runs 13 residues. The V segment lost 8 bases and the J segment 5 bases; nucleotides outside the gene matches: 7. Looked up from germline, CDR1 is SGHAT and CDR2 is FQNNGV. Full variable domain (missing parts from reference TRBV11-2 and TRBJ2-5): EAGVAQSPRYKIIEKRQSVAFWCNPISGHATLYWYQQILGQGPKLLIQFQNNGVVDDSQLPKDRFSAERLKGVDSTLKIQPAKLEDSAVYLCASRGQGVETQYFGPGTRLLVL.

This clonotype showed up just a few times. This chain uses TRBV9 with TRBJ1-1; TRBD1 might be the D (6 bases). The V gene's germline CDR1 is SGDLS and CDR2 YYNGEE. V gave up 0 bases and J gave up 7 bases, with 19 bases separating them. This CDR3 is built from 16 residues. CDR3 coding DNA: TGTGCCAGCAGCGTAGGCCTGAACACAGGGCCACTTGAAGCTTTCTTT. The encoded protein is CASSVGLNTGPLEAFF. Complete variable domain (other parts from reference TRBV9 and TRBJ1-1): DSGVTQTPKHLITATGQRVTLRCSPRSGDLSVYWYQQSLDQGLQFLIQYYNGEERAKGNILERFSAQQFPDLHSELNLSSLELGDSALYFCASSVGLNTGPLEAFFGQGTRLTVV.

The chain uses TRBV7-2 and TRBJ2-7; no definite D call. The germline gives CDR1 SGHTA, CDR2 FQGNSA. This CDR3 contains 15 residues. Between the trimmed V and J ends, which lost 1 base and 0 bases, there was a span of 10 bases. As DNA, the CDR3 is TGTGCCAGCAGCTTAGGCGCGACTGGCTCCTACGAGCAGTACTTC. As protein: CASSLGATGSYEQYF.

V usage is TRBV7-2 and J usage is TRBJ1-2, with D possibly being TRBD1 (5 bases). V was shortened by 4 bases and J by 4 bases, with 10 bases between the two germline ends. CDR1 is SGHTA, CDR2 FQGNSA, per germline. This CDR3 spans 13 amino acids. The CDR3 here is CASSWGIGYGYTF. CDR3 coding DNA: TGTGCCAGCAGCTGGGGGATAGGCTATGGCTACACCTTC.

This chain uses TRBV7-2 with TRBJ2-5, with D hard to call. The CDR3 consists of 14 residues. Germline loops: CDR1 SGHTA, CDR2 FQGNSA. Trimming took 7 bases from V and 3 from J, leaving 15 bases between them. The CDR3 reads CASTLLGAKETQYF. CDR3 nucleotides: TGTGCCAGCACCCTCCTTGGTGCGAAAGAGACCCAGTACTTC.

The J gene is TRBJ2-2, the V gene TRBV3-1, with no clear D. In germline, CDR1 is LGHDT, CDR2 YNNKEL (reference sequence). The CDR3 covers 14 residues. V was clipped by 3 bases and J by 4 bases, with 9 bases between them. The CDR3 spells CASSQSPVTGELFF. In DNA, the CDR3 is TGTGCCAGCAGCCAGAGTCCTGTCACCGGGGAGCTGTTTTTT.

The V gene is TRBV2, the J gene TRBJ1-4; D is uncertain. Germline CDR1 and CDR2: SNHLY and FYNNEI. This CDR3 has 14 amino acids. Trimming cost V 2 bases and J 7 bases, with 11 bases left between them. This CDR3 is CASSERLGGEKLFF. CDR3 DNA: TGTGCCAGCAGTGAAAGGTTGGGTGGTGAAAAACTGTTTTTT.

The CDR3 sequence: CASTPWGATGTEAFF. The CDR3 bases are TGTGCCAGTACCCCCTGGGGGGCAACGGGGACTGAAGCTTTCTTT. The gene calls are TRBV19 and TRBJ1-1; D is possibly TRBD1 (6 bases). Trimming shortened V by 7 bases and J by 5 bases, and 20 bases separated the two germline ends. Per the germline V gene, CDR1 is LNHDA and CDR2 is SQIVND (reference sequence). The CDR3 spans 15 residues.

The chain links TRBV7-2 to TRBJ2-2; 9 bases are shared with TRBD1. Germline V gene sequence: CDR1 SGHTA, CDR2 FQGNSA. J gave up 0 bases and V 5 bases, and 7 bases lay outside the gene matches. This CDR3 region has 17 residues. CDR3 residues: CASSHHRGLANTGELFF. CDR3 bases: TGTGCCAGCAGCCACCACAGGGGGCTCGCGAACACCGGGGAGCTGTTTTTT.

This clonotype was seen only a few times. The CDR3 loop reads CASVGSDYAGELFF. CDR3 DNA: TGTGCCAGCGTGGGGTCTGATTACGCCGGGGAGCTGTTTTTT. V usage is TRBV6-6 and J usage is TRBJ2-2; no firm D call. The CDR3 runs 14 residues. V was cut by 8 bases and J by 6 bases, with 16 bases left in between. Germline values: CDR1 MNHNY, CDR2 SVGAGI (reference sequence).

This clonotype was observed many times. CDR3 residues: CASGLGGPRTDTQYF. CDR3 DNA: TGTGCCTCCGGCCTGGGGGGTCCTCGCACAGATACGCAGTATTTT. The chain joins TRBV7-2 to TRBJ2-3; tentative D call: TRBD2 (6 bases). The CDR3 loop spans 15 amino acids. The V and J ends lost 11 bases and 1 base respectively, with 19 bases between them. CDR1 is SGHTA and CDR2 is FQGNSA in the germline V gene.

V is TRBV7-2 and J is TRBJ2-3, with D perhaps assigned TRBD1 or TRBD2 (6 bases each). V gave up 2 bases and J gave up 5 bases, with 14 bases separating them. Germline CDR1 is SGHTA and CDR2 is FQGNSA. The CDR3 is made up of 15 amino acids. CDR3 sequence (DNA): TGTGCCAGCAGCTTAATGGGGGGCCGGGAAGATACGCAGTATTTT. Translating gives CASSLMGGREDTQYF.

The chain combines TRBV2 with TRBJ1-5, with D hard to call. The CDR3 extends over 14 amino acids. CDR1 is SNHLY, CDR2 FYNNEI, per germline. Trimming removed 6 bases at V and 7 bases at J, with 16 bases between. DNA for the CDR3: TGTGCCAGCAGGGCAGGATTAACTGGACAGCCCCAGCATTTT. Protein: CASRAGLTGQPQHF.

The chain joins TRBV7-9 to TRBJ2-3; 7 positions agree with TRBD1. J gave up 2 bases and V 5 bases, and 10 bases lay outside the gene matches. This CDR3 comprises 16 residues. Per the germline V gene, CDR1 is SEHNR and CDR2 is FQNEAQ (reference sequence). The CDR3 reads CASSNVPGGATDTQYF. CDR3 sequence (DNA): TGTGCCAGCAGCAATGTCCCAGGGGGTGCCACAGATACGCAGTATTTT.

This clonotype was recorded a few times. This rearrangement joins TRBV3-1 to TRBJ2-5, with 7 bases matching TRBD2. The CDR3 length is 13 residues. Germline CDR1 reads LGHDT; CDR2 reads YNNKEL (reference sequence). The ends lost 1 base at V and 10 bases at J; junction bases unmatched: 6. Here the CDR3 DNA reads TGTGCCAGCAGCCAAGCCTGGCCGGGGGGCCAGTACTTC. It encodes CASSQAWPGGQYF.